This paragraph reports one T cell receptor (beta chain). Antigen: not known. This specimen comes from a study of cytomegalovirus exposure and HLA in healthy donors. The germline V gene encodes CDR1 MDHEN and CDR2 SYDVKM. This CDR3 has 14 amino acids. V lost 9 bases to trimming and J lost 2 bases; unmatched junction nucleotides: 5. Overall study results and limits: In a later analysis, TCR association rates varied by HLA locus: DRB1 most, HLA-C fewest.

The PCR ran on 60 Vbeta and 13 Jbeta primers. Sequenced by immunoSEQ multiplex PCR; TCRdb stores in-frame clones only, minus some. The sample shows over 150,000 clones, roughly four fifths of them seen only once. Specimen: PBMCs. This sequence originates from a girl aged 2-10 years in good health and CMV-seropositive. The genes are TRBV28 and TRBJ2-1, with 9 positions matching TRBD2. CDR3 DNA sequence: TGTGCCAGTACTTTAGCGGGGGCCTACAATGAGCAGTTCTTC. Protein product: CASTLAGAYNEQFF.